Listed below are T cell receptor beta chains from one sample, sequenced in a study of T-cell memory formation after mild COVID-19. TCRdb re-called the 5' RACE reads with MiXCR, one entry per CDR3 protein. The sample includes 350,000 to 450,000 distinct CDR3 sequences, 13% to 15% of them seen just once. Sequenced material: PBMCs or a T cell subset sorted from them (not recorded which). The receptors here all came from a man between 18 and 35 years old who had mild COVID-19 (a few samples of this study predate the infection). Cell type and time point are not known. Both conserved end residues are part of each CDR3. The D gene is left open where the match is weak.

v_call d_call cdr3_aa
TRBV5-4 - CASSLKGTYEQYF
TRBV7-3 - CASSLMGKLMNTEAFF
TRBV5-1 - CASSSTGDGVYGYTF
TRBV7-2 - CASSLALGAESPLHF
TRBV7-1 TRBD2 CASSYSGGTETQYF
TRBV27 TRBD2 CASSLAGGGETQYF
TRBV5-6 - CASSLDYRVGTDTQYF
TRBV3-1 - CASSQGSAGVSGYTF
TRBV5-5 TRBD2 CASSSWGGAKETQYF
TRBV13 - CASSRGLRVGATNEKLFF
TRBV6-5 - CASSSPRGEGEKLFF
TRBV4-1 - CASSQNDEKLFF
TRBV6-5 TRBD1 CASSQGQAVYEQYF
TRBV4-3 - CASSQDGDYEQYF
TRBV7-2 TRBD2 CASSWGTSGVLTDTQYF
TRBV10-3 TRBD2 CAICERGMADTQYF
TRBV7-9 - CASSLNNYGYTF
TRBV3-1 - CASSQGYQPQHF
TRBV5-1 - CASSLESGGRLEAFF
TRBV4-2 - CASSQVPGELFF
TRBV6-2/TRBV6-3 - CASSVTGPISPLHF
TRBV20-1 TRBD1 CSARDRLGQETQYF